Listed below are T cell receptor beta chains from one sample, sequenced in a study of blood T cell repertoires in COVID-19. Method: immunoSEQ multiplex PCR; TCRdb's copy keeps in-frame clones and lacks some. In the table there are under 95,000 clones, around 87% of which are singletons. The specimen sequenced was peripheral blood. The origin of the receptors is a human donor with acute or convalescent COVID-19. The donor label of this sample is uncertain. Each CDR3 is given with its conserved first and last residue. The D gene is left open where the match is weak. Rows give clone size only sometimes, using once, few, many, or a class for an expanded clone.

j_call	clone_size	v_call	d_call	cdr3_aa	cdr3_nt
TRBJ2-7	few	TRBV18	NA	CASSPLITKTYVEQYF	TGTGCCAGCTCACCACTAATCACCAAAACATACGTCGAGCAGTACTTC
TRBJ1-3	NA	TRBV6-1	NA	CASSEGGGTGNTIYF	TGTGCCAGCAGTGAGGGTGGGGGGACTGGAAACACCATATATTTT
TRBJ1-2	NA	TRBV24-1	NA	CATSDPSDRQYGYTF	TGTGCCACCAGTGATCCATCGGACAGACAATATGGCTACACCTTC
TRBJ1-4	NA	TRBV7-9	NA	CASSPLDSGRANEKLFF	TGTGCCAGCAGCCCCCTGGACAGTGGTCGGGCTAATGAAAAACTGTTTTTT
TRBJ2-7	NA	TRBV7-6	TRBD1	CASSSGTELYEQYF	TGTGCCAGCAGCTCCGGGACAGAGCTCTACGAGCAGTACTTC
TRBJ2-5	NA	TRBV12-5	TRBD2	CASGPWGGDRQETQYF	TGTGCTAGTGGGCCTTGGGGGGGAGACCGCCAAGAGACCCAGTACTTC
TRBJ1-2	NA	TRBV2	TRBD1	CATRGQGGGYTF	TGTGCCACCAGGGGACAGGGGGGTGGCTACACCTTC
TRBJ2-7	NA	TRBV14	TRBD2	CASSQASGATRVEQYF	TGTGCCAGCAGCCAAGCGAGCGGGGCCACCCGAGTCGAGCAGTACTTC
TRBJ1-1	once	TRBV2	NA	CASRLQPNTEAFF	TGTGCCAGCAGGTTACAACCGAACACTGAAGCTTTCTTT
TRBJ2-7	once	TRBV28	TRBD1	CASSPGQIYEQYF	TGTGCCAGTTCGCCGGGACAGATCTACGAGCAGTACTTC
TRBJ2-7	NA	TRBV28	TRBD2	CASSSPGGYYEQYF	TGTGCCAGCAGCTCTCCCGGGGGGTATTACGAGCAGTACTTC
TRBJ1-1	NA	TRBV19	TRBD1	CASRSGDRGLGTEAFF	TGTGCCAGTAGGTCGGGAGACAGGGGGCTGGGGACTGAAGCTTTCTTT
TRBJ1-2	NA	TRBV3-1/TRBV3-2	NA	CASSQERRGYTF	TGTGCCAGCAGCCAAGAGAGGCGAGGCTACACCTTC
TRBJ1-2	NA	TRBV15	NA	CATSVGGYGYTF	TGTGCCACCAGCGTGGGGGGCTATGGCTACACCTTC
TRBJ2-3	NA	TRBV9	NA	CASSVGAAGFPSSTDTQYF	TGTGCCAGCAGCGTAGGGGCAGCCGGATTCCCCTCTAGCACAGATACGCAGTATTTT
TRBJ1-4	NA	TRBV10-2	TRBD1	CASSDRALSEKLFF	TGCGCCAGCTCCGACAGGGCCCTAAGCGAAAAACTGTTTTTT
TRBJ2-3	NA	TRBV9	TRBD2	CASSVGAGVLTDTQYF	TGTGCCAGCAGCGTAGGGGCGGGGGTGCTCACAGATACGCAGTATTTT
TRBJ1-2	NA	TRBV30	NA	CASALSPGNGGYTF	TGTGCCTCCGCCCTAAGCCCAGGGAACGGTGGCTACACCTTC
TRBJ1-3	NA	TRBV12-3/TRBV12-4	NA	CASSLGGGNTIYF	TGTGCCAGCAGCCTCGGGGGGGGAAACACCATATATTTT
TRBJ2-7	many	TRBV5-1	TRBD1	CASRPGTGSYEQYF	TGCGCCAGCCGGCCCGGGACAGGGTCCTACGAGCAGTACTTC
TRBJ2-3	NA	TRBV5-5	NA	CASSLVPSRSTDTQYF	TGTGCCAGCAGCTTGGTCCCTAGCAGAAGCACAGATACGCAGTATTTT
TRBJ2-1	NA	TRBV11-3	NA	CASSWGGRSSEQFF	TGTGCCAGCAGCTGGGGGGGCCGTTCAAGTGAGCAGTTCTTC
TRBJ2-1	NA	TRBV7-6	TRBD2	CASSLGPTGLAGVPQFF	TGTGCCAGCAGCTTGGGCCCCACAGGACTAGCGGGGGTTCCGCAGTTCTTC
TRBJ1-1	NA	TRBV11-3	NA	CASSSRDGGAFF	TGTGCCAGCAGCTCTAGAGACGGAGGAGCTTTCTTT
TRBJ1-4	NA	TRBV7-8	NA	CASSTGQTEEKLFF	TGTGCCAGCAGCACCGGACAGACCGAAGAAAAACTGTTTTTT
TRBJ2-3	NA	TRBV7-3	NA	CASSPDRARTDTQYF	TGTGCCAGCAGCCCAGACCGAGCGCGCACAGATACGCAGTATTTT
TRBJ2-3	NA	TRBV14	NA	CASSRVAGVSTDTQYF	TGTGCCAGCAGTCGTGTCGCAGGGGTGAGCACAGATACGCAGTATTTT
TRBJ2-5	NA	TRBV19	TRBD1	CASSIVTGEETQYF	TGTGCCAGTAGTATAGTAACAGGGGAAGAGACCCAGTACTTC
TRBJ1-5	NA	TRBV20-1	NA	CSASRGEGVMSQPQHF	TGCAGTGCTAGTCGCGGGGAAGGGGTAATGAGTCAGCCCCAGCATTTT
TRBJ1-5	once	TRBV27	NA	CASSSTVSNQPQHF	TGTGCCAGCAGTTCGACAGTTAGCAATCAGCCCCAGCATTTT
TRBJ2-1	NA	TRBV3-1/TRBV3-2	TRBD2	CASSLRGGDEQFF	TGTGCCAGCAGCCTTCGGGGGGGAGATGAGCAGTTCTTC
TRBJ1-1	NA	TRBV5-1	TRBD1	CASSLQGAITEAFF	TGCGCCAGCAGTTTGCAGGGGGCAATCACTGAAGCTTTCTTT
TRBJ1-1	NA	TRBV12-3/TRBV12-4	NA	CASRAGANTEAFF	TGTGCCAGCCGCGCGGGGGCGAACACTGAAGCTTTCTTT
TRBJ2-5	NA	TRBV7-3	TRBD2	CASSRGSPQETQYF	TGTGCCAGCAGCCGCGGGAGCCCCCAAGAGACCCAGTACTTC
TRBJ1-2	NA	TRBV19	NA	CASSNTGSGGYTF	TGTGCCAGTAGCAACACAGGGTCAGGTGGCTACACCTTC
TRBJ2-7	once	TRBV6-6	NA	CAGAWDFSYEQYF	TGTGCCGGGGCGTGGGACTTCTCCTACGAGCAGTACTTC
TRBJ1-1	once	TRBV19	NA	CASTNLAGLNTEAFF	TGTGCCAGTACGAATTTGGCAGGGCTCAACACTGAAGCTTTCTTT
TRBJ2-1	NA	TRBV30	TRBD2	CAWTAGGSSSYNEQFF	TGTGCCTGGACGGCGGGGGGCTCAAGCTCCTACAATGAGCAGTTCTTC
TRBJ2-7	NA	TRBV10-3	TRBD2	CAISGLAEEQYF	TGTGCCATCAGTGGACTAGCGGAAGAGCAGTACTTC
TRBJ2-3	NA	TRBV7-2	TRBD1	CASSFSQGAGDTQYF	TGTGCCAGCAGTTTTTCCCAGGGGGCCGGTGATACGCAGTATTTT
TRBJ2-3	NA	TRBV7-9	TRBD2	CASSGLAGGTDTQYF	TGTGCCAGCAGCGGACTAGCGGGGGGCACAGATACGCAGTATTTT
TRBJ2-7	NA	TRBV18	NA	CASSQGRIYEQYF	TGTGCCAGCTCACAAGGCAGGATATACGAGCAGTACTTC
TRBJ1-2	NA	TRBV11-2	NA	CASSLGTVVYGYTF	TGTGCCAGCAGCTTAGGGACAGTCGTCTATGGCTACACCTTC
TRBJ2-3	once	TRBV6-5	TRBD2	CASSYSKSGGKDTQYF	TGTGCCAGCAGTTACTCGAAAAGCGGGGGGAAAGATACGCAGTATTTT